This is a list of T cell receptor beta chains from one sample in a study of blood T cell repertoires in COVID-19. Assay: immunoSEQ multiplex PCR; the TCRdb copy retains only in-frame clones and omits some. The sample gives 20,000 to 30,000 clones, more than 80% of which show up once; around 8% is in the top ten. Sequencing used peripheral blood. The receptors derive from a human donor in a cohort sampled during active COVID-19. Each CDR3 is given with its conserved first and last residue. A D gene is named only where the DNA matches it firmly. The listing skips clone size in some rows; elsewhere it reads once, few, many or a size class.

D gene: .; V gene: TRBV5-1; clone size: .; J gene: TRBJ2-7; CDR3 DNA: TGCGCCAGCCAAGGGGGTCAGGGCTACGAGCAGTACTTC; CDR3 protein: CASQGGQGYEQYF
D gene: .; V gene: TRBV2; clone size: .; J gene: TRBJ1-1; CDR3 DNA: TGTGCCAGCAGTGGGTTGACAGCCAACACTGAAGCTTTCTTT; CDR3 protein: CASSGLTANTEAFF
D gene: TRBD1; V gene: TRBV5-1; clone size: .; J gene: TRBJ2-7; CDR3 DNA: TGCGCCAGCAGCTTGACAGGGGAAGCCTACGAGCAGTACTTC; CDR3 protein: CASSLTGEAYEQYF
D gene: .; V gene: TRBV4-3; clone size: .; J gene: TRBJ1-5; CDR3 DNA: TGCGCCAGCAGCCATGACAGGAGCAATCAGCCCCAGCATTTT; CDR3 protein: CASSHDRSNQPQHF
D gene: .; V gene: TRBV28; clone size: .; J gene: TRBJ1-1; CDR3 DNA: TGTGCCACGAGCAGGGTGGACACTGAAGCTTTCTTT; CDR3 protein: CATSRVDTEAFF
D gene: .; V gene: TRBV5-1; clone size: .; J gene: TRBJ1-1; CDR3 DNA: TGCGCCAGCAGCTTGGCAGCAGGGTACGACACTGAAGCTTTCTTT; CDR3 protein: CASSLAAGYDTEAFF
D gene: .; V gene: TRBV28; clone size: .; J gene: TRBJ1-5; CDR3 DNA: TGTGCCGCCCGGGGGGCGGGGAGCAATCAGCCCCAGCATTTT; CDR3 protein: CAARGAGSNQPQHF
D gene: TRBD1; V gene: TRBV5-4; clone size: .; J gene: TRBJ1-4; CDR3 DNA: TGTGCCAGCAGCTTGGGACAGGGTCGAGAAAAACTGTTTTTT; CDR3 protein: CASSLGQGREKLFF
D gene: TRBD1; V gene: TRBV7-8; clone size: .; J gene: TRBJ1-5; CDR3 DNA: TGTGCCAGCAGCTTAACACCAGGGGGCGTAAGGCAGCCCCAGCATTTT; CDR3 protein: CASSLTPGGVRQPQHF
D gene: .; V gene: TRBV18; clone size: .; J gene: TRBJ2-1; CDR3 DNA: TGTGCCAGCTCACCACCGGGACTGAGGGAACCCCAACAGTTCTTC; CDR3 protein: CASSPPGLREPQQFF
D gene: .; V gene: TRBV5-8; clone size: .; J gene: TRBJ2-5; CDR3 DNA: TGTGCCAGCAGCCCAGGGGCTACCCCCCAAGAGACCCAGTACTTC; CDR3 protein: CASSPGATPQETQYF
D gene: TRBD2; V gene: TRBV3-1/TRBV3-2; clone size: .; J gene: TRBJ2-2; CDR3 DNA: TGTGCCAGCAGCCCCCGGGCTAGCGGATTCACCGGGGAGCTGTTTTTT; CDR3 protein: CASSPRASGFTGELFF
D gene: .; V gene: TRBV10-1; clone size: .; J gene: TRBJ2-5; CDR3 DNA: TGCGCCAGCAGTGATGGGGGGGCTAGGGAGACCCAGTACTTC; CDR3 protein: CASSDGGARETQYF
D gene: TRBD2; V gene: TRBV7-3; clone size: .; J gene: TRBJ2-6; CDR3 DNA: TGTGCCAGCAGCGCGACCGGGACTAGCGGCTCTGGGGCCAACGTCCTGACTTTC; CDR3 protein: CASSATGTSGSGANVLTF
D gene: .; V gene: TRBV2; clone size: .; J gene: TRBJ1-5; CDR3 DNA: TGTGCCAGCAGTGAAGAGACAGGACTTCGGCCCCAGCATTTT; CDR3 protein: CASSEETGLRPQHF
D gene: .; V gene: TRBV21-1; clone size: once; J gene: TRBJ2-7; CDR3 DNA: TGTGCCAGCAGCTCCGGTGACGAGCAGTACTTC; CDR3 protein: CASSSGDEQYF
D gene: TRBD2; V gene: TRBV27; clone size: .; J gene: TRBJ2-1; CDR3 DNA: TGTGCCAGCAGACCCGCCGACTTGGGACTAGCTCCGTTCCATGAGCAGTTCTTC; CDR3 protein: CASRPADLGLAPFHEQFF
D gene: .; V gene: TRBV6-1; clone size: .; J gene: TRBJ2-5; CDR3 DNA: TGTGCCAGCAGTGAATCCGCAGTGGAGACCCAGTACTTC; CDR3 protein: CASSESAVETQYF
D gene: .; V gene: TRBV27; clone size: once; J gene: TRBJ2-7; CDR3 DNA: TGTGCCACCGGGCCTGGGCGGGACTACGAGCAGTACTTC; CDR3 protein: CATGPGRDYEQYF
D gene: .; V gene: TRBV11-3; clone size: few; J gene: TRBJ1-5; CDR3 DNA: TGTGCCAGCAGCACCAACCGGGAGAATAGCAATCAGCCCCAGCATTTT; CDR3 protein: CASSTNRENSNQPQHF
D gene: TRBD1; V gene: TRBV11-2; clone size: .; J gene: TRBJ2-5; CDR3 DNA: TGTGCCAGCAGCTCGCGACAGGGGGGAGAGACCCAGTACTTC; CDR3 protein: CASSSRQGGETQYF
D gene: TRBD1; V gene: TRBV4-3; clone size: .; J gene: TRBJ1-4; CDR3 DNA: TGCGCCAGCAGCCTGGACAGGAAGAAAAATGAAAAACTGTTTTTT; CDR3 protein: CASSLDRKKNEKLFF
D gene: TRBD1; V gene: TRBV27; clone size: .; J gene: TRBJ1-2; CDR3 DNA: TGTGCCAGCAGTCCCCTCGGGACAGGGGCGCACGGCTACACCTTC; CDR3 protein: CASSPLGTGAHGYTF
D gene: TRBD2; V gene: TRBV24-1; clone size: once; J gene: TRBJ2-5; CDR3 DNA: TGTGCCACCAGTGCCCGAGGGACTAGCGGGAGACAAGAGACCCAGTACTTC; CDR3 protein: CATSARGTSGRQETQYF
D gene: .; V gene: TRBV19; clone size: .; J gene: TRBJ1-2; CDR3 DNA: TGTGCCAGTAGCCCCGTTAGCCGCGCTAACTATGGCTACACCTTC; CDR3 protein: CASSPVSRANYGYTF
D gene: .; V gene: TRBV10-2; clone size: few; J gene: TRBJ2-3; CDR3 DNA: TGCGCCAGCAGGGAGGGGCCCGCTAGCACAGATACGCAGTATTTT; CDR3 protein: CASREGPASTDTQYF
D gene: TRBD1; V gene: TRBV9; clone size: .; J gene: TRBJ1-6; CDR3 DNA: TGTGCCAGCAGCGTACTGACAGGGAACAATTCACCCCTCCACTTT; CDR3 protein: CASSVLTGNNSPLHF
D gene: .; V gene: TRBV27; clone size: .; J gene: TRBJ1-1; CDR3 DNA: TGTGCCAGCAGTTTACCCCCGGGACAAAACACTGAAGCTTTCTTT; CDR3 protein: CASSLPPGQNTEAFF
D gene: .; V gene: TRBV7-2; clone size: .; J gene: TRBJ2-7; CDR3 DNA: TGTGCCAGCAGCTTAGGTCGCCCAGGGGCAAAGTACTTC; CDR3 protein: CASSLGRPGAKYF
D gene: TRBD2; V gene: TRBV7-3; clone size: .; J gene: TRBJ2-2; CDR3 DNA: TGTGCCAGCAGACCCGCCGGGACTAGCTCCACCGGGGAGCTGTTTTTT; CDR3 protein: CASRPAGTSSTGELFF
D gene: TRBD2; V gene: TRBV7-9; clone size: .; J gene: TRBJ2-1; CDR3 DNA: TGTGCCAGCAGGGGGATAGCGGGAGGGCCCAATGAGCAGTTCTTC; CDR3 protein: CASRGIAGGPNEQFF
D gene: .; V gene: TRBV11-3; clone size: .; J gene: TRBJ2-5; CDR3 DNA: TGTGCCAGCAGCCCAGGGGAGACCCAGTACTTC; CDR3 protein: CASSPGETQYF
D gene: .; V gene: TRBV15; clone size: .; J gene: TRBJ2-1; CDR3 DNA: TGTGCCACCAGCAGAGATAGCCAGCGGAGCTCCTACAATGAGCAGTTCTTC; CDR3 protein: CATSRDSQRSSYNEQFF
D gene: .; V gene: TRBV29-1; clone size: once; J gene: TRBJ1-1; CDR3 DNA: TGCAGCGTTGCGCGGATGAACACTGAAGCTTTCTTT; CDR3 protein: CSVARMNTEAFF
D gene: TRBD1; V gene: TRBV2; clone size: .; J gene: TRBJ1-5; CDR3 DNA: TGTGCCAGCAGTGGGGGACAGGGTAAGAATCAGCCCCAGCATTTT; CDR3 protein: CASSGGQGKNQPQHF
D gene: .; V gene: TRBV7-9; clone size: .; J gene: TRBJ1-1; CDR3 DNA: TGTGCCAGCAGCTTAGGAGAGAGGGATGAAGCTTTCTTT; CDR3 protein: CASSLGERDEAFF
D gene: .; V gene: TRBV6-5; clone size: .; J gene: TRBJ1-6; CDR3 DNA: TGTGCCAGCAGCTTGGCAAGCTCCTATAATTCACCCCTCCACTTT; CDR3 protein: CASSLASSYNSPLHF
D gene: .; V gene: TRBV10-3; clone size: .; J gene: TRBJ2-2; CDR3 DNA: TGTGCCGTGCGGGGAGGCACCGGGGAGCTGTTTTTT; CDR3 protein: CAVRGGTGELFF
D gene: TRBD1; V gene: TRBV13; clone size: .; J gene: TRBJ1-1; CDR3 DNA: TGTGCCAGCAGCCCTCGGACAGGCGGGAACACTGAAGCTTTCTTT; CDR3 protein: CASSPRTGGNTEAFF
D gene: .; V gene: TRBV5-1; clone size: once; J gene: TRBJ1-4; CDR3 DNA: TGCGCCAGCAGCCGCCGGCCTAGGGAAAAACTGTTTTTT; CDR3 protein: CASSRRPREKLFF
D gene: TRBD2; V gene: TRBV5-1; clone size: .; J gene: TRBJ2-1; CDR3 DNA: TGCGCCAGCAGCTTGCCCCCCGGGACTAGCGGGTTGAGCTCCTACAATGAGCAGTTCTTC; CDR3 protein: CASSLPPGTSGLSSYNEQFF
D gene: .; V gene: TRBV10-2; clone size: .; J gene: TRBJ2-7; CDR3 DNA: TGCGCCAGCCGCGACAGGAAAACCTACGAGCAGTACTTC; CDR3 protein: CASRDRKTYEQYF
D gene: .; V gene: TRBV10-1; clone size: .; J gene: TRBJ1-1; CDR3 DNA: TGCGCCAGCAGTGCCACAGGGCCCACTGAAGCTTTCTTT; CDR3 protein: CASSATGPTEAFF
D gene: .; V gene: TRBV7-9; clone size: .; J gene: TRBJ1-3; CDR3 DNA: TGTGCCAGCAGCCAACTGACACCGAGCTCTGGAAACACCATATATTTT; CDR3 protein: CASSQLTPSSGNTIYF